This TCR beta chain was captured in a study of response to subunit inactivated influenza vaccine. Overall study results and limits: After each seasonal influenza vaccination, few new T cells are recruited, the authors suggested.

One entry per CDR3 protein, called by TCRdb with MiXCR from the RT-PCR reads. Of under 950,000 distinct CDR3 sequences listed, 21% are singletons. The V and J ends lost 6 bases and 2 bases, in that order; junction bases with no gene match: 4. The CDR3 is 14 amino acids. The germline V gene has CDR1 SEHNR and CDR2 FQNEAQ (reference sequence). For this clonotype: Its antigen is not known.

Material: PBMCs from blood, obtained approximately 5 days after vaccination. The chain carries TRBV7-9 and TRBJ2-7; 10 nucleotides agree with TRBD1. This receptor was obtained from a middle-aged man who received an inactivated influenza vaccine. The CDR3 coding sequence is TGTGCCAGCAGAGGACAGGGGGTCACCTACGAGCAGTACTTC. Translation: CASRGQGVTYEQYF.